The clone carrying this TCR beta chain was seen ten or more times. Amplified regions were TCR beta CDR3 sequences from RNA transcripts. With the HTBI primer set, the TCR CDR3 went through a first round of RT-PCR. TCRdb independently ran MiXCR on the multiplex PCR reads; one entry per CDR3 protein. This table holds 380,000 or so distinct CDR3 sequences, about 20% found once. The germline V and J ends were trimmed by 1 base and 0 bases, with 10 bases remaining between them. The CDR3 length is 15 residues. Germline lookup yields CDR1 SGHVS and CDR2 FNYEAQ. This entry belongs to a study of T cells in Graves' hyperthyroidism and ophthalmopathy. Newly diagnosed hyperthyroidism, duration under 2 months, in patients aged 18 to 65. Pregnant or lactating patients were excluded, as were those with uncontrolled infection or other autoimmune disease.

Sequencing was performed on blood. This chain uses TRBV7-6 with TRBJ2-7, with a tentative D call TRBD1 (5 bases). The origin of this receptor is a woman younger than 35 with Graves' hyperthyroidism. The chain's CDR3 is CASSLEGPHSYEQYF. The CDR3 DNA sequence: TGTGCCAGCAGCTTAGAGGGGCCACACTCCTACGAGCAGTACTTC.